These T cell receptor beta chains were read from a single sample in a study of siplizumab effects on memory and regulatory T cells. The table came from immunoSEQ multiplex PCR; TCRdb's copy has only in-frame clones and leaves some out. The sample contains about 55,000 clones, under 98% of which appear only once. The source material was naive CD4+ T cells sorted from blood. The receptors shown here come from a human donor in good health. Both conserved end residues are part of each CDR3. The order of the fields is V gene, clone size, D gene, J gene, CDR3 DNA, CDR3 protein. A D gene is named only where the DNA matches it firmly. For some rows the clone size is stated as once, few or many, or as a class when expanded; others skip it.

TRBV29-1	.	TRBD2	TRBJ2-3	TGCAGCGGTGTTCTTAGCGGGAGGAGAGATACGCAGTATTTT	CSGVLSGRRDTQYF
TRBV19	.	TRBD1	TRBJ2-2	TGTGCCAGTAGATGGGGACAGGGATCCGGGGAGCTGTTTTTT	CASRWGQGSGELFF
TRBV12-5	.	.	TRBJ1-5	TGTGCTAGTGGCCCCAGAGAAAATCAGCCCCAGCATTTT	CASGPRENQPQHF
TRBV9	.	TRBD2	TRBJ2-3	TGTGCCAGCAGCGTAGCTGGGACTATCACAGGTACGCAGTATTTT	CASSVAGTITGTQYF
TRBV5-1	.	.	TRBJ2-2	TGCGCCAGCAGCTGGGCGGCTGGATACACCGGGGAGCTGTTTTTT	CASSWAAGYTGELFF
TRBV7-2	.	TRBD1	TRBJ2-7	TGTGCCAGCAGCCCTGACAGGGAATACGAGCAGTACTTC	CASSPDREYEQYF
TRBV6-1	.	.	TRBJ2-7	TGTGCCAGCAGTATCGGCTGGGAGCAGTACTTC	CASSIGWEQYF
TRBV5-4	.	TRBD2	TRBJ2-1	TGTGCCAGCAGCTTGGTGGGACTAGCGGGAGGACACAATGAGCAGTTCTTC	CASSLVGLAGGHNEQFF
TRBV6-5	.	TRBD2	TRBJ2-3	TGTGCCAGCAGACGTAGCGGGAGCCTCACAGATACGCAGTATTTT	CASRRSGSLTDTQYF
TRBV19	.	TRBD1	TRBJ1-1	TGTGCCAGTAGTATAGGGACAGGGAACACTGAAGCTTTCTTT	CASSIGTGNTEAFF
TRBV11-3	once	TRBD1	TRBJ1-1	TGTGCCAGCATCCGGGACAGCATGAACACTGAAGCTTTCTTT	CASIRDSMNTEAFF
TRBV27	.	TRBD1	TRBJ2-4	TGTGCCAGCAGTTCTCCCGGGACAGCTAACATTCAGTACTTC	CASSSPGTANIQYF
TRBV7-9	.	.	TRBJ2-2	TGTGCCAGCAGCTTAAGAGGGATCAACACCGGGGAGCTGTTTTTT	CASSLRGINTGELFF
TRBV10-3	.	TRBD2	TRBJ2-7	TGTGCCATCAGCCCGGGGGGGTCGCCGACCTACGAGCAGTACTTC	CAISPGGSPTYEQYF
TRBV6-5	.	.	TRBJ1-4	TGTGCCAGCAGTTACTCGAGAGGAAATGAAAAACTGTTTTTT	CASSYSRGNEKLFF
TRBV20-1	once	.	TRBJ1-4	TGCAGTGCTAAATTCACTGAAAAACTGTTTTTT	CSAKFTEKLFF
TRBV19	.	.	TRBJ1-5	TGTGCCAGTAGTATATTTGGACAGCGGGGTCAGCCCCAGCATTTT	CASSIFGQRGQPQHF
TRBV10-1	.	TRBD1	TRBJ1-4	TGCGCCAGCAGTGAGTCGATACCGGGACAGACTAATGAAAAACTGTTTTTT	CASSESIPGQTNEKLFF
TRBV28	.	.	TRBJ2-7	TGTGCCAGCAGTTTAGGCGGAGCCGTCTACGAGCAGTACTTC	CASSLGGAVYEQYF
TRBV19	.	TRBD2	TRBJ2-7	TGTGCCAGTAGTATTGTCGGACTAGCGGGACACGAGCAGTACTTC	CASSIVGLAGHEQYF
TRBV7-9	.	TRBD2	TRBJ2-6	TGTGCCAGCAGACGGAGGGGAGGGTCTGGGGCCAACGTCCTGACTTTC	CASRRRGGSGANVLTF
TRBV4-1	once	.	TRBJ1-6	TGCGCCAGCAGCCAAGTAGCAGTTAATTCACCCCTCCACTTT	CASSQVAVNSPLHF
TRBV19	.	.	TRBJ1-1	TGTGCCAGTAGTATAAGTAGGGGAGACACTGAAGCTTTCTTT	CASSISRGDTEAFF
TRBV9	.	.	TRBJ1-1	TGTGCCAGCAGCGCAACAGTGAACACTGAAGCTTTCTTT	CASSATVNTEAFF
TRBV6-5	.	.	TRBJ2-7	TGTGCCAGCAGTCAGGGGACCGGTTTATACGAGCAGTACTTC	CASSQGTGLYEQYF
TRBV2	.	TRBD2	TRBJ2-5	TGTGCCAGCAGTCCCGGGACTAGCCAAGAGACCCAGTACTTC	CASSPGTSQETQYF
TRBV14	.	.	TRBJ2-5	TGTGCCAGCAGCCAAGCCAGCCCACAAGAGACCCAGTACTTC	CASSQASPQETQYF
TRBV28	.	.	TRBJ2-1	TGTGCCGCCCTTAATAGTAACTACAATGAGCAGTTCTTC	CAALNSNYNEQFF
TRBV13	.	.	TRBJ2-6	TGTGCCAGCAGCATGGGTCAGCCCTCTGGGGCCAACGTCCTGACTTTC	CASSMGQPSGANVLTF
TRBV7-2	once	TRBD2	TRBJ2-7	TGTGCCAGCAGCTTAGTCAGGGCTAGCGGGTTATACGAGCAGTACTTC	CASSLVRASGLYEQYF
TRBV2	.	.	TRBJ2-1	TGTGCCAATTGGGGACGCGGGACAACGCGGAATGAGCAGTTCTTC	CANWGRGTTRNEQFF
TRBV5-4	.	TRBD2	TRBJ2-5	TGTGCCAGCAGCCAGAGGACGAGCGGGAGGCAGCAAGAGACCCAGTACTTC	CASSQRTSGRQQETQYF
TRBV28	.	.	TRBJ2-6	TGTGCCAGCAGTCCCAAAACAGGACGCTCTGGGGCCAACGTCCTGACTTTC	CASSPKTGRSGANVLTF
TRBV7-2	.	.	TRBJ2-7	TGTGCCAGCAGCCTGGACACGAGCTCCTACGAGCAGTACTTC	CASSLDTSSYEQYF
TRBV9	.	TRBD1	TRBJ2-6	TGTGCCAGCAGCGTAGGCCCGGGACAGGGGCGCGGGGCCAACGTCCTGACTTTC	CASSVGPGQGRGANVLTF
TRBV6-6	.	.	TRBJ2-3	TGTGCCAGCGCCAGCAGCACAGATACGCAGTATTTT	CASASSTDTQYF
TRBV5-6	.	.	TRBJ1-2	TGTGCCAGCAGCTTGGTACGTGGGGACTATGGCTACACCTTC	CASSLVRGDYGYTF
TRBV19	.	.	TRBJ1-5	TGTGCCAGTAGTATCTTCAATCAGCCCCAGCATTTT	CASSIFNQPQHF
TRBV28	.	.	TRBJ1-2	TGTGCCAGCAGTTTATCCCACCCTTCCAACTATGGCTACACCTTC	CASSLSHPSNYGYTF
TRBV9	.	TRBD2	TRBJ2-2	TGTGCCAGCAGCGTCGCGCCTAGCGGGTCGAACACCGGGGAGCTGTTTTTT	CASSVAPSGSNTGELFF